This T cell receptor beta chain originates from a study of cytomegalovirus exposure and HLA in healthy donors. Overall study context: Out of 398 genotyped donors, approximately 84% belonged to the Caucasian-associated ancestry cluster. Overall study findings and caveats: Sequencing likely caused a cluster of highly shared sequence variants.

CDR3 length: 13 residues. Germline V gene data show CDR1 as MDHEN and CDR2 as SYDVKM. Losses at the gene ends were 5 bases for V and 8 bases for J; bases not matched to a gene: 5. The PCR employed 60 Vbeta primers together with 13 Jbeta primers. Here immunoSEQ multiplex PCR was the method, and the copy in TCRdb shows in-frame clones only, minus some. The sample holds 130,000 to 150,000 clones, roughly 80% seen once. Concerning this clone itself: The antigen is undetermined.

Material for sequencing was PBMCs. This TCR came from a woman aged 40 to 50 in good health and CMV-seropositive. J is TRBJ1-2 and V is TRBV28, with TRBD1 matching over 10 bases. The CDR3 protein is CASSTGQGGGYTF. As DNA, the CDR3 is TGTGCCAGCAGTACCGGACAGGGGGGAGGCTACACCTTC.